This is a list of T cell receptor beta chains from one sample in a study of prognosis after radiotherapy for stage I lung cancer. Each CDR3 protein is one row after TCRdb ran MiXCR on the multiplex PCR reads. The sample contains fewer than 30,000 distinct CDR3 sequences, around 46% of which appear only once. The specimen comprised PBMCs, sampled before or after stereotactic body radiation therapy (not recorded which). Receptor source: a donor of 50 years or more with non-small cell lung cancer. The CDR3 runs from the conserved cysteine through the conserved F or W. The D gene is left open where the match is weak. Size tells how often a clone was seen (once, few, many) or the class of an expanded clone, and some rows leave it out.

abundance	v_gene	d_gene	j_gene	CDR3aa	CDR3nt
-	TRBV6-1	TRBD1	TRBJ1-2	CASSEYTATGGRGYTF	TGTGCCAGCAGTGAATACACCGCTACAGGGGGACGTGGCTACACCTTC
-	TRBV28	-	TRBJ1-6	CTSKSGNSPLNF	TGTACCAGCAAGTCAGGGAATTCACCCCTCAACTTT
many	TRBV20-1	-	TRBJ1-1	CSARDRKVMNTEAFF	TGCAGTGCTAGAGATCGTAAGGTCATGAACACTGAAGCTTTCTTT
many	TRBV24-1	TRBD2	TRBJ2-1	CATSDLGLAGNEQFF	TGTGCCACCAGTGATTTGGGACTAGCGGGCAATGAGCAGTTCTTC
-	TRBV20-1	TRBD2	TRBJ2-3	CSAPGTNDRTQYF	TGCAGTGCCCCCGGGACTAACGACCGTACGCAGTATTTT
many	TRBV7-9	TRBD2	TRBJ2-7	CASSNRFRTSGSDEQYF	TGTGCCAGCAGCAACCGATTTCGGACTAGCGGGAGCGACGAGCAGTACTTC
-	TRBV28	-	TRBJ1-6	CASSLTVRSPLHF	TGTGCCAGCAGTTTAACGGTTAGGTCACCCCTCCACTTT
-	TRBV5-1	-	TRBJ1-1	CASRPGGIGWTEAFF	TGCGCCAGCAGACCGGGCGGGATCGGTTGGACTGAAGCTTTCTTT
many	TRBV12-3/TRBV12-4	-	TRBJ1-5	CASSFGLTAPVPQHF	TGTGCCAGCAGTTTCGGGTTGACAGCCCCTGTGCCCCAGCATTTT
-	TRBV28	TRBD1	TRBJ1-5	CASSLGRGNQPQHF	TGTGCCAGCAGTTTAGGCAGGGGGAATCAGCCCCAGCATTTT
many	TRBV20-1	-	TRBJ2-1	CSGVGGRRFNEQFF	TGCAGTGGGGTGGGCGGGCGAAGGTTCAATGAGCAGTTCTTC
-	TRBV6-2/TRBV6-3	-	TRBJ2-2	CASRTRQVLNSDTGELFF	TGTGCCAGCAGGACCCGACAGGTGTTGAATTCGGACACCGGGGAGCTGTTTTTC
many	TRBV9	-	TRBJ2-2	CASSPPGTTNTGELFF	TGTGCCAGCAGCCCTCCCGGGACCACGAACACCGGGGAGCTGTTTTTT
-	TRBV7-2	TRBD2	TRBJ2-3	CASSQHAGLAGGRADTQYF	TGTGCCAGCAGCCAACATGCCGGGCTAGCGGGAGGGCGTGCAGATACGCAGTATTTT
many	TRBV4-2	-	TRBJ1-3	CASSQSSTGSYSGNTIYF	TGTGCCAGCAGCCAATCGTCTACCGGGTCCTACTCTGGAAACACCATATATTTT
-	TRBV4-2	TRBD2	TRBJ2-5	CASSQATAGGETQYF	TGTGCCAGCAGCCAAGCGACCGCGGGGGGGGAGACCCAGTACTTC
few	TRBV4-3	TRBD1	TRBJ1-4	CASSQVGRGNTNEKLFF	TGCGCCAGCAGCCAAGTAGGCAGGGGGAATACTAATGAAAAACTGTTTTTT
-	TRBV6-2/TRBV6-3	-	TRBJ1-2	CAGSRGGEGYTF	TGTGCCGGGTCCCGGGGAGGGGAGGGCTACACCTTC
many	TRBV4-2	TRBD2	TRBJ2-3	CASSLGTSGREADTQYF	TGTGCCAGCAGCCTGGGGACTAGCGGGAGGGAGGCAGATACGCAGTATTTT
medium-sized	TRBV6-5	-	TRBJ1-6	CASSYDIRGAGSPLHF	TGTGCCAGCAGTTACGACATTCGGGGGGCAGGTTCACCCCTCCACTTT
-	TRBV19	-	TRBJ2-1	CASSEGGNYNEQFF	TGTGCCAGTAGTGAGGGAGGTAACTACAATGAGCAGTTCTTC
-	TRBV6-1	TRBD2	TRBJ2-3	CASSRTSGTDTQYF	TGTGCCAGCAGTAGGACTAGCGGCACAGATACGCAGTATTTT